Below are 20 T cell receptor beta chains sequenced from a single sample in a study of blood T cell repertoires in COVID-19. Clones were read by immunoSEQ multiplex PCR, and TCRdb kept only the in-frame ones, dropping some. The data show approximately 180,000 clones, more than 75% seen once. The sequenced sample consisted of peripheral blood. These receptors were taken from a person aged 70 to 85 with COVID-19, enrolled during active disease.

The V and J genes are TRBV5-1 and TRBJ2-5; 7 bases agree with TRBD2. The CDR3 covers 15 residues. Unmatched junction bases numbered 11, after V lost 4 bases and J lost 5 bases. The germline V gene encodes CDR1 SGHRS and CDR2 YFSETQ. In nucleotides, the CDR3 is TGCGCCAGCAGCCTGACTAGCCTAGGGCCGGAGACCCAGTACTTC. It translates to CASSLTSLGPETQYF. The entire variable domain, with the rest obtained from reference TRBV5-1 and TRBJ2-5, is as follows: KAGVTQTPRYLIKTRGQQVTLSCSPISGHRSVSWYQQTPGQGLQFLFEYFSETQRNKGNFPGRFSGRQFSNSRSEMNVSTLELGDSALYLCASSLTSLGPETQYFGPGTRLLVL.

CDR3 protein: CASTQGAFTTGELFF. CDR3 DNA: TGTGCCAGTACCCAGGGGGCTTTTACCACCGGGGAGCTGTTTTTT. This chain links TRBV19 with TRBJ2-2; TRBD1 matches at 8 bases. Trimming took 7 bases from V and 4 from J; bases not matched to a gene: 8. Germline assignment: CDR1 LNHDA and CDR2 SQIVND (reference sequence). The CDR3 consists of 15 residues.

The chain has TRBV7-9 and TRBJ2-5, with 7 bases fitting TRBD2. CDR3 length: 15 residues. V lost 5 bases, J lost 3 bases, and 9 bases stayed unmatched. From germline, CDR1 is SEHNR and CDR2 FQNEAQ (reference sequence). The DNA for the CDR3 is TGTGCCAGCAGCCAGCGGGCGGGGGAAAAAGAGACCCAGTACTTC. Protein product: CASSQRAGEKETQYF.

This sequence joins TRBV4-1 and TRBJ2-5; D not certain. Germline-derived CDR1 and CDR2 are MGHRA and YSYEKL. This CDR3 contains 13 residues. Between the trimmed V and J ends, which lost 1 base and 4 bases, there was a span of 7 bases. The CDR3 sequence is CASSQVSRETQYF. The CDR3 DNA follows: TGCGCCAGCAGCCAAGTCTCCAGAGAGACCCAGTACTTC.

V usage is TRBV19 and J usage is TRBJ1-1; 7 bases are shared with TRBD1. Germline-derived CDR1 and CDR2 are LNHDA and SQIVND (reference sequence). With 6 bases clipped from V and 1 base from J, the junction kept 8 bases outside the gene matches. CDR3 length equals 15 residues. The CDR3 protein is CASSPQGPENTEAFF. Here the CDR3 DNA reads TGTGCCAGTAGCCCACAGGGGCCGGAGAACACTGAAGCTTTCTTT.

Here the CDR3 DNA reads TGTGCCAGCAGCGGTCCGACTAGCGGGAGCGACAATGAGCAGTTCTTC. It specifies CASSGPTSGSDNEQFF. The rearrangement uses TRBV9 and TRBJ2-1, with 12 positions matching TRBD2. Germline V gene lookup returns CDR1 SGDLS and CDR2 YYNGEE. This CDR3 is built from 16 residues. V lost 3 bases, J lost 5 bases, and 6 bases stayed unmatched.

This rearrangement joins TRBV7-3 to TRBJ2-7; TRBD2 matches at 12 bases. CDR3 length: 13 residues. Germline loops: CDR1 SGHTA, CDR2 FQGTGA. Trimming removed 4 bases from V and 6 bases from J; junction bases left unmatched: 1. This chain's CDR3 is CASSWTSGTEQYF. CDR3 in DNA: TGTGCCAGCAGCTGGACTAGCGGGACCGAGCAGTACTTC.

This chain uses TRBV5-4 with TRBJ2-1; 10 bases match TRBD2. Per the germline V gene, CDR1 is SGHNT and CDR2 is YYREEE (reference sequence). The CDR3 totals 19 residues. Trimming took 5 bases from V and 0 from J; bases not matched to a gene: 14. The DNA for the CDR3 is TGTGCCAGCAGGGCAGTATCTAGCGGGAGAGTAAGCTCCTACAATGAGCAGTTCTTC. Encoded protein: CASRAVSSGRVSSYNEQFF.

This clone was seen a handful of times. The genes are TRBV11-2 and TRBJ2-1; D not resolved. Deletions cut 4 bases from V and 4 bases from J, with 8 bases between. The CDR3 is made up of 13 amino acids. Per the germline V gene, CDR1 is SGHAT and CDR2 is FQNNGV. The CDR3 sequence is CASSSEQYNEQFF. The CDR3 DNA sequence: TGTGCCAGCAGCTCAGAACAGTACAATGAGCAGTTCTTC.

The chain uses TRBV27 and TRBJ2-1; 9 positions match TRBD2. The germline CDR1 and CDR2 sequences are MNHEY and SMNVEV (reference sequence). J lost 7 bases, V lost 0 bases, and 4 bases had no gene match. The CDR3 loop spans 15 amino acids. CDR3 nucleotides: TGTGCCAGCAGTTTATCGCTAGCGGGAATGAATGAGCAGTTCTTC. This translates into CASSLSLAGMNEQFF.

The chain combines TRBV2 with TRBJ2-3; D unresolved. V was clipped by 6 bases and J by 9 bases, with 13 bases between them. The CDR3 sequence is 12 residues long. Germline values: CDR1 SNHLY, CDR2 FYNNEI. CDR3 DNA sequence: TGTGCCAGCAGCCCTCAGGCAATCACGCAGTATTTT. It encodes CASSPQAITQYF. Looking up the rest from reference TRBV2 and TRBJ2-3 gives the full variable domain: EPEVTQTPSHQVTQMGQEVILRCVPISNHLYFYWYRQILGQKVEFLVSFYNNEISEKSEIFDDQFSVERPDGSNFTLKIRSTKLEDSAMYFCASSPQAITQYFGPGTRLTVL.

This clone has more than one count but fewer than ten. This chain links TRBV30 with TRBJ1-5; TRBD1 might be the D (6 bases). The CDR3 is made up of 14 amino acids. Trimming stripped 2 bases from V and 2 bases from J, with 10 bases between. CDR1 GTSNPN and CDR2 SVGIG come from the germline V gene (reference sequence). The CDR3 sequence: CAWSRAGGNQPQHF. The CDR3 region has the DNA TGTGCCTGGAGTCGGGCAGGGGGCAATCAGCCCCAGCATTTT.

This chain connects TRBV5-1 to TRBJ2-3; a weak D match, TRBD1 (6 bases). Germline CDR1 and CDR2: SGHRS and YFSETQ. Trimming cost V 3 bases and J 8 bases, with 16 bases left between them. The CDR3 contains 14 residues. The CDR3 bases are TGCGCCAGCAGCTCGGGACAACTTGGAGGTACGCAGTATTTT. Translating gives CASSSGQLGGTQYF. The variable domain in full, completed from reference TRBV5-1 and TRBJ2-3, reads KAGVTQTPRYLIKTRGQQVTLSCSPISGHRSVSWYQQTPGQGLQFLFEYFSETQRNKGNFPGRFSGRQFSNSRSEMNVSTLELGDSALYLCASSSGQLGGTQYFGPGTRLTVL.

This clone was observed once. The chain carries TRBV5-1 and TRBJ1-1; D gene unclear. CDR3 length equals 15 residues. Between the trimmed V and J ends, which lost 5 bases and 4 bases, there was a span of 18 bases. Per the germline V gene, CDR1 is SGHRS and CDR2 is YFSETQ. The chain's CDR3 is CASSGRGDRATEAFF. CDR3 nucleotide sequence: TGCGCCAGCAGTGGGCGGGGAGATAGGGCCACTGAAGCTTTCTTT.

This clone was recorded once. The V call is TRBV29-1, the J call TRBJ1-1; TRBD1 agrees at 7 bases. Germline V lookup: CDR1 SQVTM, CDR2 ANQGSEA. The length of the CDR3 is 15 residues. After removal of 7 bases from V and 4 bases from J, the junction contained 15 bases not matched to a gene. The CDR3 protein is CSAMRAGGIGTEAFF. The DNA of the CDR3 is TGCAGCGCAATGCGGGCAGGGGGGATCGGCACTGAAGCTTTCTTT.

This clone has just one count. The CDR3 region is CASGDRLNTEAFF. CDR3 sequence (DNA): TGTGCCAGCGGAGACAGGCTGAACACTGAAGCTTTCTTT. The chain is built from TRBV19 and TRBJ1-1; maybe TRBD1 (6 bases). The CDR3 length is 13 residues. The V end was cut by 9 bases, the J end by 0 bases, with 11 bases between. CDR1 LNHDA and CDR2 SQIVND come from the germline V gene (reference sequence). The whole variable domain, remainder taken from reference TRBV19 and TRBJ1-1, is DGGITQSPKYLFRKEGQNVTLSCEQNLNHDAMYWYRQDPGQGLRLIYYSQIVNDFQKGDIAEGYSVSREKKESFPLTVTSAQKNPTAFYLCASGDRLNTEAFFGQGTRLTVV.

The rearrangement links TRBV5-4 to TRBJ2-3; a weak D match, TRBD2 (7 bases). This CDR3 contains 16 residues. Germline V CDR1 and CDR2: SGHNT, YYREEE (reference sequence). The germline V and J ends were trimmed by 0 bases and 5 bases, with 16 bases remaining between them. CDR3 sequence reads: CASSLARRGGIDTQYF. CDR3 nucleotides: TGTGCCAGCAGCTTGGCCCGGAGGGGGGGTATAGATACGCAGTATTTT. Combining the CDR3 with reference TRBV5-4 and TRBJ2-3 gives the whole variable domain ETGVTQSPTHLIKTRGQQVTLRCSSQSGHNTVSWYQQALGQGPQFIFQYYREEENGRGNFPPRFSGLQFPNYSSELNVNALELDDSALYLCASSLARRGGIDTQYFGPGTRLTVL.

The chain has TRBV18 and TRBJ1-2; D is perhaps TRBD1 (5 bases). The V end lost 5 bases, the J end lost 4 bases, and 17 bases lay between the germline ends. The CDR3 runs to 15 residues. Germline V lookup: CDR1 KGHSH, CDR2 LQKENI. The CDR3 DNA is TGTGCCAGCTCATCAGAGGCTGGGGGACTCTATGGCTACACCTTC. This sequence encodes CASSSEAGGLYGYTF. Complete variable domain (other parts from reference TRBV18 and TRBJ1-2): NAGVMQNPRHLVRRRGQEARLRCSPMKGHSHVYWYRQLPEEGLKFMVYLQKENIIDESGMPKERFSAEFPKEGPSILRIQQVVRGDSAAYFCASSSEAGGLYGYTFGSGTRLTVV.

V is TRBV27 and J is TRBJ2-1; TRBD2 might be the D (6 bases). The CDR3 spans 16 residues. Germline values: CDR1 MNHEY, CDR2 SMNVEV (reference sequence). Between the trimmed V and J ends, which lost 8 bases and 4 bases, there was a span of 21 bases. The CDR3, as DNA: TGTGCCAGCTGGAGGGTTGTGGGGACGCCGTACAATGAGCAGTTCTTC. Translation gives CASWRVVGTPYNEQFF.

In DNA form, the CDR3 reads TGTGCCAGCTCACCACCGAATGGACTTCAAGAGACCCAGTACTTC. Translating it yields CASSPPNGLQETQYF. The genes are TRBV18 and TRBJ2-5; D perhaps matches TRBD2 (5 bases). V dropped 0 bases and J dropped 2 bases, with 10 bases sitting between them. This CDR3 is 15 amino acids long. Germline CDR1 reads KGHSH; CDR2 reads LQKENI.